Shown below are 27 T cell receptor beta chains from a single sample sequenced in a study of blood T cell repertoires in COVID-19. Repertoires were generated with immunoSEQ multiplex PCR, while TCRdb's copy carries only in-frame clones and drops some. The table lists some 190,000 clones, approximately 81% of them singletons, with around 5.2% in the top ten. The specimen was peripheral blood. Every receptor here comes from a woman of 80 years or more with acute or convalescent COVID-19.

The CDR3 reads CASSWGRESYEQYF. DNA for the CDR3: TGTGCCAGCAGTTGGGGCAGGGAATCCTACGAGCAGTACTTC. The rearrangement uses TRBV27 and TRBJ2-7, with TRBD1 as a possible D gene (5 bases). The germline V and J ends were trimmed by 4 bases and 1 base, with 11 bases remaining between them. The CDR3 has 14 amino acids. From germline, CDR1 is MNHEY and CDR2 SMNVEV (reference sequence).

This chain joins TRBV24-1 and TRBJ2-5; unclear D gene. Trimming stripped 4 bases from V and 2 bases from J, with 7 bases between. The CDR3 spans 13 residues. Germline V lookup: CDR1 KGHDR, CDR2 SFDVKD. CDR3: CATSDAQQETQYF. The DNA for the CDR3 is TGTGCCACCAGTGACGCTCAGCAAGAGACCCAGTACTTC.

CDR3 protein: CASSPSGEETQYF. For the CDR3, the DNA is TGTGCCAGCTCACCGTCAGGGGAGGAGACCCAGTACTTC. This chain links TRBV18 with TRBJ2-5, with D possibly being TRBD1 (6 bases). Germline V lookup: CDR1 KGHSH, CDR2 LQKENI. Between the trimmed V and J ends, which lost 3 bases and 5 bases, there was a span of 10 bases. This CDR3 contains 13 residues.

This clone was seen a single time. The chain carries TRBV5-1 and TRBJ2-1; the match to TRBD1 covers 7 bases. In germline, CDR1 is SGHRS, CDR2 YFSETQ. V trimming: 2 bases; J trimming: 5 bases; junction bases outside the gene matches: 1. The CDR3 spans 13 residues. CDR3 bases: TGCGCCAGCAGCTTCGGGACAGACAATGAGCAGTTCTTC. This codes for CASSFGTDNEQFF.

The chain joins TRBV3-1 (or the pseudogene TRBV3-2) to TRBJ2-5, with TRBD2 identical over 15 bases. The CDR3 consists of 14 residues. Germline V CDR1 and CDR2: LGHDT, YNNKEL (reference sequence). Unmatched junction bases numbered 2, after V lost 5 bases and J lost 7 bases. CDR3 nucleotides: TGTGCCAGCAGCTTGGGACTAGCGGGAGGGACCCAGTACTTC. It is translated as CASSLGLAGGTQYF.

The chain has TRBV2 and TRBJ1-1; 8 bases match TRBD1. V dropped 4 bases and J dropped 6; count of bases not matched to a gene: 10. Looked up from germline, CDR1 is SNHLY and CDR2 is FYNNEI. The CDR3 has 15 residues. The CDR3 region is CASSVTTGAWAEAFF. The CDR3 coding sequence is TGTGCCAGCAGTGTAACGACAGGGGCTTGGGCTGAAGCTTTCTTT.

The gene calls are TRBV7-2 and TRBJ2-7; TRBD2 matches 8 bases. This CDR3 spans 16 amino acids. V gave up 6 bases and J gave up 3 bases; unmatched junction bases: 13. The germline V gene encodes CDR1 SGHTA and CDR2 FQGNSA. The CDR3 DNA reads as TGTGCCAGCAGATACACCGGGACTAGAAATATCTACGAGCAGTACTTC. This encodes CASRYTGTRNIYEQYF.

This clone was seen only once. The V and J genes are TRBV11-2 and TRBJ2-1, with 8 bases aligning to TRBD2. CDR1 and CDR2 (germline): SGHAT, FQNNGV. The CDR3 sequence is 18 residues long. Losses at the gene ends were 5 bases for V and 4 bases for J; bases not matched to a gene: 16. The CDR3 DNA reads TGTGCCAGCAGCCCCGACTACCCGGGACTAGAGCTTTACAATGAGCAGTTCTTC. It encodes CASSPDYPGLELYNEQFF.

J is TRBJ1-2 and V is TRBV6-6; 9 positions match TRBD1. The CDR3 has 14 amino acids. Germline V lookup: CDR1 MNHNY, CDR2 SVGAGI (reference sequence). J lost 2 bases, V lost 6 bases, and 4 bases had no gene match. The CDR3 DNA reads TGTGCCAGCAGCCTAGGACAGGGGAACTATGGCTACACCTTC. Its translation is CASSLGQGNYGYTF.

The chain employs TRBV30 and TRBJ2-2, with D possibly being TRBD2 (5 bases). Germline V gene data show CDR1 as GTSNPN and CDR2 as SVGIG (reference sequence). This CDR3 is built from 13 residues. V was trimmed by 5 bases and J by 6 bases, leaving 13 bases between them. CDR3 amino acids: CAWAGGAAGELFF. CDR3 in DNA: TGTGCCTGGGCCGGAGGCGCCGCCGGGGAGCTGTTTTTT.

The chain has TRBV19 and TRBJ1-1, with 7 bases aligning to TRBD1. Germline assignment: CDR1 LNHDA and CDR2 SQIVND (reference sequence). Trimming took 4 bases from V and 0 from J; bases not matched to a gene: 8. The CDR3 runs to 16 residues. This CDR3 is CASSTPQGGLNTEAFF. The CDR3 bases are TGTGCCAGTAGTACCCCCCAGGGGGGATTGAACACTGAAGCTTTCTTT.

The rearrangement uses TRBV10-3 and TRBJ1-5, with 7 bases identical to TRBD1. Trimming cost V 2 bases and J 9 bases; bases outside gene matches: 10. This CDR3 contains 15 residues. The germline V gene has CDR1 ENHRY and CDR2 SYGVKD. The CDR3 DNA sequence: TGTGCCATCAGTGAGGTTAGGGACAGACCTTGGCCCCAGCATTTT. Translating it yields CAISEVRDRPWPQHF.

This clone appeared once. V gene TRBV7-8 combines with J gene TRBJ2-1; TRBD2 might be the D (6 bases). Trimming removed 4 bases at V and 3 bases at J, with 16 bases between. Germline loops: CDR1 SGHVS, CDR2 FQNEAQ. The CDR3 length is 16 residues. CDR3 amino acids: CASSSRLGDGYNEQFF. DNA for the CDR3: TGTGCCAGCAGCTCGCGACTAGGGGACGGCTACAATGAGCAGTTCTTC.

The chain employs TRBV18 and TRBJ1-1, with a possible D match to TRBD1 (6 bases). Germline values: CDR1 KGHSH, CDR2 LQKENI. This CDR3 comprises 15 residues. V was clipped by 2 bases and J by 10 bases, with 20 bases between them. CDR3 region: CASSPETGHPGRAFF. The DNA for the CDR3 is TGTGCCAGCTCACCAGAGACAGGACATCCTGGGAGAGCTTTCTTT. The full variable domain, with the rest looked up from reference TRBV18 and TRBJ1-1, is NAGVMQNPRHLVRRRGQEARLRCSPMKGHSHVYWYRQLPEEGLKFMVYLQKENIIDESGMPKERFSAEFPKEGPSILRIQQVVRGDSAAYFCASSPETGHPGRAFFGQGTRLTVV.

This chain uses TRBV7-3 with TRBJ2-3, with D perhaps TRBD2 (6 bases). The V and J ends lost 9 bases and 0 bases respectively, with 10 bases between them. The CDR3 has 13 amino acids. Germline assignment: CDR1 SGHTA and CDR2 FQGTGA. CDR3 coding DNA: TGTGCCAGAGAGGGACTCAGCACAGATACGCAGTATTTT. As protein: CAREGLSTDTQYF.

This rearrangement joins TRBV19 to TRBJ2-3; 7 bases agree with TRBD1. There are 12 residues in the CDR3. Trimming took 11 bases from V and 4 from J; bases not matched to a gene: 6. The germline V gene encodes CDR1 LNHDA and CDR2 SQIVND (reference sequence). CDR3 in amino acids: CASSDRADTQYF. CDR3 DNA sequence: TGTGCCTCGTCCGACAGGGCAGATACGCAGTATTTT.

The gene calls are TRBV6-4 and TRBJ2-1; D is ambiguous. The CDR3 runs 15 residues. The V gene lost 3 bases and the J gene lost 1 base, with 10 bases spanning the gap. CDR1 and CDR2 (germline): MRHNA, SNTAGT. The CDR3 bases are TGTGCCAGCAGTGAATCTCTAGGTTCCTACAATGAGCAGTTCTTC. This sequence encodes CASSESLGSYNEQFF.

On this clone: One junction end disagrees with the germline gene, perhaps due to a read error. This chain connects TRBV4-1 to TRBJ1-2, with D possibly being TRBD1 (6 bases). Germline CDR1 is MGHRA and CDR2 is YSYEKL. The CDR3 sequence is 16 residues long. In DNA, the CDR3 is TGCGCCAGCAGCCGAAGCCTAACCGGGACCGTTGTTGGGGGCAACTTC. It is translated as CASSRSLTGTVVGGNF.

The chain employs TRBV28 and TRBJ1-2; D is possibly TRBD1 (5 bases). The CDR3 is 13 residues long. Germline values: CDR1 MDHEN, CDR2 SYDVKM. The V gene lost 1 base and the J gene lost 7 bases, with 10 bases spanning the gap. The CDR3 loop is CASSLLQEGGYTF. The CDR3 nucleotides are TGTGCCAGCAGTTTATTACAGGAGGGTGGCTACACCTTC.

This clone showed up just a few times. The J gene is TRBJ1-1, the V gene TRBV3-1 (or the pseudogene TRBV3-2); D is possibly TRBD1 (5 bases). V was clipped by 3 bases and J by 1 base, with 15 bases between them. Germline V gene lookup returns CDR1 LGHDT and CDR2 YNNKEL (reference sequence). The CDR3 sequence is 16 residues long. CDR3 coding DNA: TGTGCCAGCAGCCAGCTCGGACACGGCCCGAACACTGAAGCTTTCTTT. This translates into CASSQLGHGPNTEAFF.

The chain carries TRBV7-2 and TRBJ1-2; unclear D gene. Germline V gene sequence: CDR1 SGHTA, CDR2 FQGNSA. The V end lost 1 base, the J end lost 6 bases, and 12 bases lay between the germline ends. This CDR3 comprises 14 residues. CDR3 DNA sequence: TGTGCCAGCAGCTTAGAGGCGGCTCTGGATGGCTACACCTTC. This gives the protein CASSLEAALDGYTF.

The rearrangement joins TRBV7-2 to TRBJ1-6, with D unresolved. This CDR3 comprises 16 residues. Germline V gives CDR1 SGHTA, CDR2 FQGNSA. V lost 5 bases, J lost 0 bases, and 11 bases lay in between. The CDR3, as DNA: TGTGCCAGCAGCACTCAGGCGAGCTCCTATAATTCACCCCTCCACTTT. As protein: CASSTQASSYNSPLHF.

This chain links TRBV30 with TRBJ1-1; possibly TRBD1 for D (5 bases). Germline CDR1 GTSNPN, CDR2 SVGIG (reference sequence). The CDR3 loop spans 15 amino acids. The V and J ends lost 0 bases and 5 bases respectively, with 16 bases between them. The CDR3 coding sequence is TGTGCCTGGAGTGTAAGGGGTCGGGTAGGGACTGAAGCTTTCTTT. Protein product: CAWSVRGRVGTEAFF.

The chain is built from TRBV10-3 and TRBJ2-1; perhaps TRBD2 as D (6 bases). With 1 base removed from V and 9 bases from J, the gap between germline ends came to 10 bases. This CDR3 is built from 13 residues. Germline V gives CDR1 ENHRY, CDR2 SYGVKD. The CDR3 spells CAISEFSAGEQFF. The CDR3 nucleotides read TGTGCCATCAGTGAGTTTTCAGCGGGTGAGCAGTTCTTC.

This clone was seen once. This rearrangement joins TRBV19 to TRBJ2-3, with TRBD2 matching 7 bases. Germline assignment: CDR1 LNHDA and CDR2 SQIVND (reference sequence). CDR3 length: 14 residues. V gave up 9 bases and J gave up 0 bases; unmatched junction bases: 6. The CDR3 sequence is CASCTSVSTDTQYF. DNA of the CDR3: TGTGCCAGCTGTACTAGCGTCAGCACAGATACGCAGTATTTT.

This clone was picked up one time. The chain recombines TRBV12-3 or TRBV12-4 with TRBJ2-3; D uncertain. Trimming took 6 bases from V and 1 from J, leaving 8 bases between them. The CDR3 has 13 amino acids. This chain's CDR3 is CASSSFGTDTQYF. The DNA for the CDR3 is TGTGCCAGCAGCAGTTTCGGCACAGATACGCAGTATTTT.

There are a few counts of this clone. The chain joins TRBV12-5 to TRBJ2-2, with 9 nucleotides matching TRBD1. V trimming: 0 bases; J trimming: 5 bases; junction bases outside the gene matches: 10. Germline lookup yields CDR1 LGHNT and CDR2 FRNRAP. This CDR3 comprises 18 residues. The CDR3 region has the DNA TGTGCTAGTGGTTTGGTAAGGGTTGCCGGACAGGGGACCGGGGAGCTGTTTTTT. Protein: CASGLVRVAGQGTGELFF.